The 21 T cell receptor beta chains below all came from one sample that was sequenced in a study of blood T cell repertoires in COVID-19. The table came from immunoSEQ multiplex PCR; TCRdb's copy has only in-frame clones and leaves some out. Here the sample spans tens of thousands of clones, about four fifths being singletons. Sequencing was carried out using peripheral blood. Every receptor here comes from an older woman with acute or convalescent COVID-19.

This chain links TRBV7-6 with TRBJ1-5; D possibly corresponds to TRBD1 (5 bases). The germline V gene has CDR1 SGHVS and CDR2 FNYEAQ. The CDR3 length is 15 residues. With 5 bases removed from V and 0 bases from J, the gap between germline ends came to 11 bases. Written as DNA, the CDR3 is TGTGCCAGCAGCAAGGGGCCGGATAGCAATCAGCCCCAGCATTTT. It is translated as CASSKGPDSNQPQHF.

This clone was observed a handful of times. The chain's CDR3 is CASSQEKAGNLYTGELFF. The CDR3 DNA sequence: TGTGCCAGCAGCCAAGAGAAAGCAGGGAATTTATACACCGGGGAGCTGTTTTTT. The genes are TRBV4-2 and TRBJ2-2; perhaps TRBD1 as D (5 bases). The germline V gene encodes CDR1 LGHNA and CDR2 YNFKEQ. CDR3 length: 18 amino acids. V was clipped by 0 bases and J by 3 bases, with 17 bases between them.

The table lists this clone with a count of one. This rearrangement joins TRBV3-1 (or the pseudogene TRBV3-2) to TRBJ2-3; no firm D call. CDR3 length: 12 residues. CDR1 and CDR2 from the germline V gene are LGHDT and YNNKEL (reference sequence). The V end was cut by 4 bases, the J end by 9 bases, with 11 bases between. The DNA for the CDR3 is TGTGCCAGCAGCCCTATAACCGTCACGCAGTATTTT. This encodes CASSPITVTQYF.

This chain connects TRBV2 to TRBJ1-5; 7 nucleotides agree with TRBD1. This CDR3 has 15 amino acids. Germline trimming cut 3 bases from V and 2 bases from J; bases unmatched to any gene: 4. Germline loops: CDR1 SNHLY, CDR2 FYNNEI. The CDR3 is CASSDQGVGNQPQHF. The CDR3 nucleotides are TGTGCCAGCAGTGACCAGGGGGTCGGCAATCAGCCCCAGCATTTT.

The rearrangement uses TRBV25-1 and TRBJ1-6; D uncertain. This CDR3 has 14 residues. V was shortened by 2 bases and J by 8 bases, with 10 bases between the two germline ends. The V gene's germline CDR1 is MGHDK and CDR2 SYGVNS. For the CDR3, the DNA is TGTGCCAGCAGTGAACCTCTCGCGTATTCACCCCTCCACTTT. Translated: CASSEPLAYSPLHF.

The chain employs TRBV24-1 and TRBJ2-1, with TRBD1 as a possible D gene (6 bases). V lost 5 bases to trimming and J lost 2 bases, with 15 bases between them. CDR3 length: 16 amino acids. The germline gives CDR1 KGHDR, CDR2 SFDVKD. In nucleotides, the CDR3 is TGTGCCACCAGTGCTCAGGCAGGGGAACCCTACAATGAGCAGTTCTTC. As protein: CATSAQAGEPYNEQFF.

This chain links TRBV30 with TRBJ1-1, with D perhaps matching TRBD1 (6 bases). The CDR3 loop spans 15 amino acids. The germline V gene encodes CDR1 GTSNPN and CDR2 SVGIG (reference sequence). Trimming shortened V by 2 bases and J by 6 bases, and 19 bases separated the two germline ends. The CDR3 region is CAWSPGTTVRAEAFF. Written as DNA, the CDR3 is TGTGCCTGGAGTCCCGGGACAACGGTTAGGGCTGAAGCTTTCTTT.

The chain employs TRBV6-5 and TRBJ2-7; 7 nucleotides agree with TRBD1. The CDR3 spans 14 residues. After removal of 8 bases from V and 0 bases from J, the junction contained 7 bases not matched to a gene. Germline V lookup: CDR1 MNHEY, CDR2 SVGAGI. CDR3 nucleotide sequence: TGTGCCAGCGGATGGACAGGCTCCTCCTACGAGCAGTACTTC. Translation: CASGWTGSSYEQYF.

Only a few counts were recorded for this clone. The rearrangement links TRBV3-1 (or the pseudogene TRBV3-2) to TRBJ1-3, with D possibly TRBD1 on 5 matching bases. Germline V CDR1 and CDR2: LGHDT, YNNKEL (reference sequence). This CDR3 is 17 amino acids long. V was pared by 0 bases and J by 3 bases, with 15 bases between. CDR3 loop: CASSQDPVGPGGNTIYF. For the CDR3, the DNA is TGTGCCAGCAGCCAAGATCCGGTGGGGCCGGGTGGAAACACCATATATTTT.

The rearrangement links TRBV5-6 to TRBJ2-7, with TRBD1 as a possible D gene (5 bases). Germline CDR1 reads SGHDT; CDR2 reads YYEEEE. The CDR3 contains 15 residues. V was shortened by 4 bases and J by 0 bases, with 14 bases between the two germline ends. The CDR3 protein is CASSRGSGSSYEQYF. The DNA for the CDR3 is TGTGCCAGCAGCAGGGGAAGTGGAAGCTCCTACGAGCAGTACTTC.

This clone was seen only once. This chain links TRBV6-2 or TRBV6-3 with TRBJ1-6, with TRBD1 matching 7 bases. Trimming removed 5 bases from V and 5 bases from J; junction bases left unmatched: 9. This CDR3 is 16 amino acids long. CDR1 is MNHEY and CDR2 is SVGEGT in the germline V gene. The CDR3 nucleotides are TGTGCCAGCAGTCACGGGTCAGGGACAGATAATTCACCCCTCCACTTT. This codes for CASSHGSGTDNSPLHF.

The chain links TRBV12-3 or TRBV12-4 to TRBJ2-5; possible D gene TRBD1, 5 bases. The V gene lost 8 bases and the J gene lost 5 bases, with 12 bases spanning the gap. The CDR3 is 12 amino acids. CDR3 protein: CASSRGLETQYF. The CDR3 coding sequence is TGTGCCAGCTCTAGGGGTTTGGAGACCCAGTACTTC.

CDR3 protein: CSPSGQGYTEAFF. In DNA form, the CDR3 reads TGCAGCCCCTCGGGACAGGGGTACACTGAAGCTTTCTTT. The genes are TRBV29-1 and TRBJ1-1, with 10 bases lining up with TRBD1. The CDR3 runs 13 residues. Germline CDR1 SQVTM, CDR2 ANQGSEA. J lost 3 bases, V lost 8 bases, and 6 bases had no gene match.

The chain carries TRBV3-1 (or the pseudogene TRBV3-2) and TRBJ1-2; TRBD1 agrees at 9 bases. V was clipped by 7 bases and J by 5 bases; unmatched bases: 11. Germline assignment: CDR1 LGHDT and CDR2 YNNKEL (reference sequence). The CDR3 is made up of 15 amino acids. CDR3 DNA: TGTGCCAGCAAAGGGGGGACAGGGCCAGGGTATGGCTACACCTTC. It specifies CASKGGTGPGYGYTF.

The chain employs TRBV18 and TRBJ2-7; D is possibly TRBD2 (7 bases). The CDR3 loop spans 15 amino acids. The germline CDR1 and CDR2 sequences are KGHSH and LQKENI. Trimming shortened V by 3 bases and J by 5 bases, and 17 bases separated the two germline ends. CDR3 DNA: TGTGCCAGCTCACCTTGGAGGGGGGGGGCCAACGAGCAGTACTTC. Amino acid sequence: CASSPWRGGANEQYF.

The V and J genes are TRBV19 and TRBJ1-1; possible D gene TRBD1, 6 bases. The CDR3 totals 14 residues. Germline lookup yields CDR1 LNHDA and CDR2 SQIVND (reference sequence). Trimming took off 5 bases at V and 1 base at J, with 11 bases between the two ends. As DNA, the CDR3 is TGTGCCAGTAGTCGGGACACTTCGAACACTGAAGCTTTCTTT. It translates to CASSRDTSNTEAFF. Looking up the rest from reference TRBV19 and TRBJ1-1 gives the full variable domain: DGGITQSPKYLFRKEGQNVTLSCEQNLNHDAMYWYRQDPGQGLRLIYYSQIVNDFQKGDIAEGYSVSREKKESFPLTVTSAQKNPTAFYLCASSRDTSNTEAFFGQGTRLTVV.

The gene calls are TRBV4-1 and TRBJ1-2; weak D call: TRBD1 (6 bases). Trimming left V 4 bases short and J 3 bases short, with 9 bases between. This CDR3 contains 13 residues. The germline V gene has CDR1 MGHRA and CDR2 YSYEKL. CDR3 amino acids: CASSLQGYYGYTF. The CDR3 region has the DNA TGCGCCAGCAGCCTCCAGGGGTACTATGGCTACACCTTC.

This clone has only a few counts. The chain couples TRBV3-1 (or the pseudogene TRBV3-2) to TRBJ2-5; 8 bases match TRBD2. The V gene end was trimmed by 6 bases and the J gene end by 7 bases; junction bases not matched to a gene: 13. The CDR3 totals 15 residues. Germline V gene lookup returns CDR1 LGHDT and CDR2 YNNKEL (reference sequence). The CDR3 reads CASSKSGGMGGTQYF. CDR3 nucleotides: TGTGCCAGCAGTAAGAGCGGGGGCATGGGAGGGACCCAGTACTTC.

The V call is TRBV10-2, the J call TRBJ1-1, with D unclear. Per the germline V gene, CDR1 is WSHSY and CDR2 is SAAADI. The V end lost 6 bases, the J end lost 1 base, and 9 bases lay between the germline ends. The CDR3 is 13 amino acids. The CDR3 DNA follows: TGCGCCAGCAGAGGAGGTTGGAACACTGAAGCTTTCTTT. It encodes CASRGGWNTEAFF.

The V gene is TRBV9, the J gene TRBJ2-7; possible D gene TRBD1, 5 bases. The CDR3 extends over 15 amino acids. The V and J ends lost 0 bases and 1 base respectively, with 11 bases between them. CDR1 SGDLS and CDR2 YYNGEE come from the germline V gene. The chain's CDR3 is CASSVGQTLSYEQYF. The DNA for the CDR3 is TGTGCCAGCAGCGTAGGACAGACCCTTTCCTACGAGCAGTACTTC.

This rearrangement joins TRBV6-5 to TRBJ2-7; D unclear. Looked up from germline, CDR1 is MNHEY and CDR2 is SVGAGI. The V end lost 5 bases, the J end lost 6 bases, and 17 bases lay between the germline ends. There are 14 residues in the CDR3. This CDR3 is CASSPAARSREQYF. CDR3 DNA: TGTGCCAGCAGTCCGGCTGCGCGGAGTCGCGAGCAGTACTTC.